One and the same sample provided the 22 T cell receptor beta chains below, sequenced in a study of cytotoxic CD8 clonotypes in ibrutinib-treated CLL. This table comes from immunoSEQ multiplex PCR, and its TCRdb copy is limited to in-frame clones, with some not included. The sample has 68,000 or so clones; roughly two thirds are singletons. Specimen: PBMCs, collected after 12 months of ibrutinib treatment. Source of these receptors: a human donor with chronic lymphocytic leukemia.

This clone was observed a handful of times. The J gene is TRBJ1-2, the V gene TRBV5-1, with 9 bases fitting TRBD1. Looked up from germline, CDR1 is SGHRS and CDR2 is YFSETQ. The V and J ends lost 8 bases and 8 bases, in that order; junction bases with no gene match: 10. The length of the CDR3 is 13 residues. The chain's CDR3 is CASRTGDRGGYTF. CDR3 bases: TGCGCCAGTCGGACAGGGGACAGAGGAGGCTACACCTTC.

Only a few counts were recorded for this clone. This chain uses TRBV7-2 with TRBJ1-6; no clear D gene. CDR1 SGHTA and CDR2 FQGNSA come from the germline V gene. V was trimmed by 6 bases and J by 8 bases, leaving 14 bases between them. CDR3 length: 14 residues. The CDR3 loop is CASRSQLDDSPLHF. In DNA, the CDR3 is TGTGCCAGCAGAAGTCAATTGGATGATTCACCCCTCCACTTT.

This chain links TRBV4-3 with TRBJ2-7, with 8 positions matching TRBD1. CDR3 length: 15 residues. Germline-derived CDR1 and CDR2 are LGHNA and YSLEER. V was pared by 0 bases and J by 1 base, with 2 bases of the junction left unmatched. In nucleotides, the CDR3 is TGCGCCAGCAGCCAAGATCGACAGGGGTCCTACGAGCAGTACTTC. Translated, it gives CASSQDRQGSYEQYF.

This chain joins TRBV27 and TRBJ1-1; D is uncertain. Germline V gives CDR1 MNHEY, CDR2 SMNVEV (reference sequence). The CDR3 has 14 amino acids. The V end lost 6 bases, the J end lost 4 bases, and 15 bases lay between the germline ends. CDR3 DNA: TGTGCCAGCAGACGATGGGGTCGGGTCACTGAAGCTTTCTTT. As protein: CASRRWGRVTEAFF.

This chain connects TRBV12-5 to TRBJ2-6, with TRBD1 matching 8 bases. V was pared by 2 bases and J by 3 bases, with 6 bases of the junction left unmatched. Germline V lookup: CDR1 LGHNT, CDR2 FRNRAP. This CDR3 has 17 residues. The CDR3 DNA is TGTGCTAGTGGTTTGAAAGGACAGGGCTATGGGGCCAACGTCCTGACTTTC. Its translation is CASGLKGQGYGANVLTF.

The chain couples TRBV9 to TRBJ2-5, with D perhaps being TRBD1 or TRBD2 (6 bases each). This CDR3 has 17 residues. Per the germline V gene, CDR1 is SGDLS and CDR2 is YYNGEE. V was clipped by 0 bases and J by 5 bases, with 20 bases between them. CDR3 in amino acids: CASSVGRGPSGRETQYF. The CDR3 coding sequence is TGTGCCAGCAGCGTAGGTCGGGGGCCAAGCGGAAGGGAGACCCAGTACTTC.

CDR3 residues: CASSLVSSGPQETQYF. The CDR3 bases are TGCGCCAGCAGCTTGGTTTCTAGCGGGCCCCAAGAGACCCAGTACTTC. This rearrangement joins TRBV5-1 to TRBJ2-5, with TRBD2 matching 8 bases. Per the germline V gene, CDR1 is SGHRS and CDR2 is YFSETQ. The CDR3 extends over 16 amino acids. V lost 0 bases, J lost 1 base, and 5 bases stayed unmatched.

This chain connects TRBV6-5 to TRBJ1-2, with D possibly being TRBD1 (6 bases). The V and J ends lost 10 bases and 4 bases respectively, with 13 bases between them. The CDR3 runs 12 residues. The germline V gene encodes CDR1 MNHEY and CDR2 SVGAGI. As DNA, the CDR3 is TGTGCCACCGGAAGGGGGGGCTATGGCTACACCTTC. Encoded protein: CATGRGGYGYTF.

This clone is a singleton in its sample. The chain carries TRBV27 and TRBJ1-4, with 12 bases lining up with TRBD1. V dropped 3 bases and J dropped 11; count of bases not matched to a gene: 7. Germline CDR1 MNHEY, CDR2 SMNVEV (reference sequence). The length of the CDR3 is 15 residues. CDR3 DNA sequence: TGTGCCAGCAGTTTGATGGGACAGGGGGCAATTAAACTGTTTTTT. It is translated as CASSLMGQGAIKLFF.

The chain couples TRBV11-2 to TRBJ2-1; TRBD1 agrees at 7 bases. Germline CDR1 and CDR2: SGHAT and FQNNGV. CDR3 length: 16 amino acids. The J segment lost 2 bases and the V segment lost 1 base, leaving 5 bases of the junction unmatched. The CDR3: CASSLGTGLTYNEQFF. The DNA of the CDR3 is TGTGCCAGCAGCTTAGGGACAGGACTCACCTACAATGAGCAGTTCTTC.

The chain employs TRBV6-6 and TRBJ2-5, with D perhaps matching TRBD1 or TRBD2 (6 bases each). The germline gives CDR1 MNHNY, CDR2 SVGAGI (reference sequence). Trimming removed 1 base at V and 4 bases at J, with 13 bases between. CDR3 length equals 15 residues. In DNA form, the CDR3 reads TGTGCCAGCAGTTACTTGCCCGGGGGCCCAGAGACCCAGTACTTC. Encoded protein: CASSYLPGGPETQYF.

This clone occurred a few times. This sequence joins TRBV28 and TRBJ1-4, with D tentatively TRBD1 (6 bases). CDR3 length equals 12 residues. Germline assignment: CDR1 MDHEN and CDR2 SYDVKM. Trimming left V 3 bases short and J 11 bases short, with 10 bases between. The CDR3 bases are TGTGCCAGCAGTTTTGGGGACAAGAAACTGTTTTTT. Residues: CASSFGDKKLFF.

The chain has TRBV5-4 and TRBJ1-4; 10 nucleotides align to TRBD1. V trimming: 4 bases; J trimming: 7 bases; junction bases outside the gene matches: 13. This CDR3 is 17 amino acids long. CDR1 SGHNT and CDR2 YYREEE come from the germline V gene (reference sequence). The CDR3 reads CASSPVQGTGESEKLFF. As DNA, the CDR3 is TGTGCCAGCAGCCCCGTTCAAGGGACAGGGGAGAGTGAAAAACTGTTTTTT.

CDR3 coding DNA: TGTGCCATCAGTGGTCAGGCAGGCGTTAATGAAAAACTGTTTTTT. It yields the protein CAISGQAGVNEKLFF. The rearrangement links TRBV10-3 to TRBJ1-4; D is uncertain. Germline CDR1 is ENHRY and CDR2 is SYGVKD. The CDR3 covers 15 residues. Trimming removed 4 bases at V and 4 bases at J, with 13 bases between.

The chain is built from TRBV27 and TRBJ1-4; 9 nucleotides match TRBD1. The CDR3 length is 14 residues. Germline V gene data show CDR1 as MNHEY and CDR2 as SMNVEV (reference sequence). V gave up 3 bases and J gave up 8 bases; unmatched junction bases: 4. CDR3 protein: CASSFVGQGEKLFF. CDR3 DNA sequence: TGTGCCAGCAGTTTCGTGGGACAGGGCGAAAAACTGTTTTTT.

V is TRBV7-2 and J is TRBJ1-6; D is unresolved. The V and J ends lost 5 bases and 0 bases respectively, with 14 bases between them. The germline CDR1 and CDR2 sequences are SGHTA and FQGNSA. The CDR3 covers 17 residues. DNA for the CDR3: TGTGCCAGCAGCGATAACCCTTGGGGCTCCTATAATTCACCCCTCCACTTT. This gives the protein CASSDNPWGSYNSPLHF.

J is TRBJ2-7 and V is TRBV28; possible D gene TRBD2, 5 bases. The CDR3 consists of 14 residues. Trimming left V 4 bases short and J 6 bases short, with 16 bases between. The germline V gene encodes CDR1 MDHEN and CDR2 SYDVKM. CDR3 residues: CASSSPPGSREQYF. In nucleotides, the CDR3 is TGTGCCAGCAGTTCACCCCCGGGATCTCGCGAGCAGTACTTC.

The chain carries TRBV7-2 and TRBJ1-1; no firm D call. Looked up from germline, CDR1 is SGHTA and CDR2 is FQGNSA. V was cut by 5 bases and J by 0 bases, with 10 bases left in between. The CDR3 has 14 residues. The CDR3 spells CASSPALMNTEAFF. As DNA, the CDR3 is TGTGCCAGCAGCCCTGCCTTGATGAACACTGAAGCTTTCTTT.

The gene calls are TRBV5-1 and TRBJ1-6, with no clear D. The V end lost 0 bases, the J end lost 8 bases, and 12 bases lay between the germline ends. Germline-derived CDR1 and CDR2 are SGHRS and YFSETQ. This CDR3 is 15 amino acids long. The CDR3 DNA follows: TGCGCCAGCAGCTTGGATGGCCAATCGGATTCACCCCTCCACTTT. Protein product: CASSLDGQSDSPLHF.

V is TRBV29-1 and J is TRBJ2-7; D possibly corresponds to TRBD2 (6 bases). Per the germline V gene, CDR1 is SQVTM and CDR2 is ANQGSEA. V was cut by 4 bases and J by 2 bases, with 6 bases left in between. The CDR3 runs 11 residues. The CDR3 region is CSVAGAYEQYF. As DNA, the CDR3 is TGCAGCGTTGCGGGGGCCTACGAGCAGTACTTC.

The V call is TRBV7-2, the J call TRBJ1-1; a possible D gene is TRBD1 (5 bases). V was pared by 0 bases and J by 10 bases, with 9 bases between. The CDR3 is made up of 12 amino acids. Germline CDR1 and CDR2: SGHTA and FQGNSA. The CDR3 nucleotides read TGTGCCAGCAGCTTAGCGGGGGGGTCAGCTTTCTTT. It encodes CASSLAGGSAFF.

The chain recombines TRBV19 with TRBJ1-5; perhaps TRBD1 as D (6 bases). CDR3 size: 14 residues. V lost 7 bases and J 3 bases, leaving 13 bases between the germline ends. Per the germline V gene, CDR1 is LNHDA and CDR2 is SQIVND (reference sequence). The CDR3 sequence is CASNAQGINQPQHF. CDR3 coding DNA: TGTGCCAGTAACGCGCAGGGGATCAATCAGCCCCAGCATTTT.